A single sample gave rise to the 5 T cell receptor beta chains below, sequenced in a study of blood T cell repertoires in COVID-19. Method: immunoSEQ multiplex PCR; TCRdb's copy keeps in-frame clones and lacks some. Here the sample spans around 130,000 clones, 75% to 85% being singletons. The sample taken for sequencing was peripheral blood. These receptors came from a man of 80 years or more with acute or convalescent COVID-19.

The rearrangement uses TRBV5-6 and TRBJ1-1; no definite D call. V was pared by 3 bases and J by 5 bases, with 20 bases between. The CDR3 is 16 residues long. Germline V CDR1 and CDR2: SGHDT, YYEEEE. The CDR3 sequence: CASSSYKVYGGTEAFF. In DNA, the CDR3 is TGTGCCAGCAGCTCCTATAAAGTCTATGGAGGGACTGAAGCTTTCTTT.

This clone appeared a few times. The chain joins TRBV5-8 to TRBJ2-1; 9 bases are a match to TRBD2. J was trimmed by 4 bases and V by 2 bases; bases with no gene match: 4. This CDR3 comprises 15 residues. Looked up from germline, CDR1 is SGHTS and CDR2 is YDEGEE. The CDR3 is CASSLLAGLYNEQFF. For the CDR3, the DNA is TGTGCCAGCAGCTTACTAGCGGGCCTGTACAATGAGCAGTTCTTC.

The chain couples TRBV3-1 (or the pseudogene TRBV3-2) to TRBJ1-5; no clear D. Germline V gives CDR1 LGHDT, CDR2 YNNKEL (reference sequence). Deletions cut 0 bases from V and 0 bases from J, with 6 bases between. The CDR3 is 15 amino acids. DNA of the CDR3: TGTGCCAGCAGCCAAGATCTCTATAGCAATCAGCCCCAGCATTTT. Amino acids: CASSQDLYSNQPQHF.

J is TRBJ1-1 and V is TRBV12-3 or TRBV12-4, with D hard to call. With 3 bases removed from V and 3 bases from J, the gap between germline ends came to 8 bases. CDR3 size: 13 residues. Here the CDR3 reads CASSFWGDTEAFF. The CDR3 coding sequence is TGTGCCAGCAGTTTTTGGGGAGACACTGAAGCTTTCTTT.

The V and J genes are TRBV5-4 and TRBJ2-3, with 7 positions matching TRBD2. The length of the CDR3 is 16 residues. The junction had 8 bases not matched to a gene; V was cut back by 4 bases and J by 0 bases. Germline V gene sequence: CDR1 SGHNT, CDR2 YYREEE (reference sequence). The CDR3 coding sequence is TGTGCCAGCAGCAAAGAGCGGGGCCCAAGCACAGATACGCAGTATTTT. Its protein product is CASSKERGPSTDTQYF.